Below, 29 T cell receptor beta chains from the same sample are listed, as sequenced in a study of cytomegalovirus exposure and HLA in healthy donors. The PCR used 60 Vbeta and 13 Jbeta primers. Clones were read by immunoSEQ multiplex PCR, and TCRdb kept only the in-frame ones, dropping some. This table lists 45,000 to 55,000 clones. Input material: PBMCs. Receptor source: a woman aged 50 to 60 in good health and CMV-seropositive.

The chain is built from TRBV30 and TRBJ1-2, with TRBD1 as a possible D gene (6 bases). CDR1 GTSNPN and CDR2 SVGIG come from the germline V gene (reference sequence). This CDR3 has 13 amino acids. V lost 1 base to trimming and J lost 4 bases, with 10 bases between them. CDR3 bases: TGTGCCTGGAGTGCGGGGACATTCTATGGCTACACCTTC. Protein product: CAWSAGTFYGYTF.

The genes are TRBV18 and TRBJ2-1; 9 positions match TRBD2. The germline gives CDR1 KGHSH, CDR2 LQKENI. The CDR3 loop spans 14 amino acids. V lost 6 bases, J lost 9 bases, and 9 bases stayed unmatched. CDR3 residues: CASSLGLALSEQFF. Here the CDR3 DNA reads TGTGCCAGCTCCTTGGGACTAGCACTGAGTGAGCAGTTCTTC.

This chain connects TRBV27 to TRBJ2-4; 9 bases fit TRBD2. After removal of 6 bases from V and 8 bases from J, the junction contained 5 bases not matched to a gene. CDR3 length: 13 amino acids. Per germline, CDR1 MNHEY and CDR2 SMNVEV (reference sequence). Here the CDR3 reads CASRAGGPDIQYF. Here the CDR3 DNA reads TGTGCCAGCAGGGCGGGGGGGCCGGACATTCAGTACTTC.

The genes are TRBV29-1 and TRBJ2-1; D uncertain. Trimming cost V 5 bases and J 1 base, with 9 bases left between them. CDR3 length: 13 amino acids. From germline, CDR1 is SQVTM and CDR2 ANQGSEA. CDR3: CSVRPVSYNEQFF. The DNA for the CDR3 is TGCAGCGTTCGTCCGGTGTCCTACAATGAGCAGTTCTTC.

This chain links TRBV28 with TRBJ1-1, with D possibly being TRBD1 (6 bases). Per the germline V gene, CDR1 is MDHEN and CDR2 is SYDVKM. V lost 2 bases to trimming and J lost 6 bases, with 10 bases between them. There are 13 residues in the CDR3. DNA of the CDR3: TGTGCCAGCAGTTTAAGCGGGGGCGCTGAAGCTTTCTTT. Encoded protein: CASSLSGGAEAFF.

The V gene is TRBV18, the J gene TRBJ1-5, with 11 positions matching TRBD1. V trimming: 1 base; J trimming: 6 bases; junction bases outside the gene matches: 11. The CDR3 totals 18 residues. CDR1 and CDR2 from the germline V gene are KGHSH and LQKENI. CDR3 nucleotide sequence: TGTGCCAGCTCACCACTTCCGGGACAGGGGGTCTGGAGTCAGCCCCAGCATTTT. This gives the protein CASSPLPGQGVWSQPQHF.

This sequence joins TRBV5-1 and TRBJ2-5; D possibly corresponds to TRBD2 (5 bases). There are 13 residues in the CDR3. V was trimmed by 2 bases and J by 3 bases, leaving 8 bases between them. From germline, CDR1 is SGHRS and CDR2 YFSETQ. As DNA, the CDR3 is TGCGCCAGCAGCTTTCAGAGGGAAGAGACCCAGTACTTC. Its protein product is CASSFQREETQYF.

The chain links TRBV13 to TRBJ2-3, with a tentative D call TRBD2 (6 bases). The CDR3 sequence is 14 residues long. The germline V gene has CDR1 PRHDT and CDR2 FYEKMQ (reference sequence). The V gene lost 6 bases and the J gene lost 6 bases, with 16 bases spanning the gap. The CDR3 DNA sequence: TGTGCCAGCAGTCTCCTCACGGCGGGGGATACGCAGTATTTT. Its translation: CASSLLTAGDTQYF. The full variable domain, rest sourced from reference TRBV13 and TRBJ2-3, is AAGVIQSPRHLIKEKRETATLKCYPIPRHDTVYWYQQGPGQDPQFLISFYEKMQSDKGSIPDRFSAQQFSDYHSELNMSSLELGDSALYFCASSLLTAGDTQYFGPGTRLTVL.

The chain has TRBV4-2 and TRBJ2-5; D possibly corresponds to TRBD1 (6 bases). Matching the DNA end better, TRBJ2-7 makes the J call doubtful. Per germline, CDR1 LGHNA and CDR2 YNFKEQ. The CDR3 contains 12 residues. CDR3 DNA: TGTGCCAGCAGAACCAGGGGTAACGAGCAGTACTTC. Protein product: CASRTRGNEQYF.

With respect to this clone: Other DNA sequences in this specimen translate into the identical CDR3. The rearrangement uses TRBV13 and TRBJ1-1, with D perhaps TRBD1 (5 bases). Germline V lookup: CDR1 PRHDT, CDR2 FYEKMQ (reference sequence). The CDR3 length is 18 residues. The CDR3 protein is CALSQGGGWFPQNTEAFF. The CDR3 DNA sequence: TGTGCTCTCAGCCAGGGAGGAGGATGGTTCCCTCAGAACACTGAAGCTTTCTTT.

The chain couples TRBV5-5 to TRBJ2-1; D remains ambiguous. CDR1 and CDR2 from the germline V gene are SGHKS and YYEKEE (reference sequence). The CDR3 runs 13 residues. V lost 2 bases to trimming and J lost 9 bases, with 12 bases between them. The CDR3 nucleotides are TGTGCCAGCAGCTTTGCTAGGATAACTGAGCAGTTCTTC. Amino acids: CASSFARITEQFF. Looking up the rest from reference TRBV5-5 and TRBJ2-1 gives the full variable domain: DAGVTQSPTHLIKTRGQQVTLRCSPISGHKSVSWYQQVLGQGPQFIFQYYEKEERGRGNFPDRFSARQFPNYSSELNVNALLLGDSALYLCASSFARITEQFFGPGTRLTVL.

This chain joins TRBV11-2 and TRBJ1-5, with a possible D match to TRBD1 (5 bases). Trimming took 5 bases from V and 7 from J, leaving 15 bases between them. Germline assignment: CDR1 SGHAT and CDR2 FQNNGV. CDR3 length: 14 residues. The CDR3 is CASSPGGKGQPQHF. In DNA, the CDR3 is TGTGCCAGCAGCCCGGGGGGGAAGGGACAGCCCCAGCATTTT.

The rearrangement links TRBV19 to TRBJ1-1; a possible D gene is TRBD1 (5 bases). The CDR3 length is 20 residues. V lost 3 bases to trimming and J lost 0 bases, with 26 bases between them. The V gene's germline CDR1 is LNHDA and CDR2 SQIVND (reference sequence). The CDR3 protein is CASSIDDGSGGVPMNTEAFF. CDR3 bases: TGTGCCAGTAGTATTGACGATGGGTCGGGGGGAGTCCCCATGAACACTGAAGCTTTCTTT.

The V gene is TRBV7-8, the J gene TRBJ1-1; 7 bases line up with TRBD1. In germline, CDR1 is SGHVS, CDR2 FQNEAQ. V dropped 4 bases and J dropped 5; count of bases not matched to a gene: 7. The CDR3 sequence is 14 residues long. The CDR3, as DNA: TGTGCCAGCAGCTCCTACAGGGGATGGACTGAAGCTTTCTTT. Its translation: CASSSYRGWTEAFF.

Turning to this clone: Within the sample, other DNA sequences also encode this same CDR3. V gene TRBV18 combines with J gene TRBJ2-6; 7 nucleotides match TRBD2. The germline V gene has CDR1 KGHSH and CDR2 LQKENI. The CDR3 is 17 amino acids. The J segment lost 1 base and the V segment lost 6 bases, leaving 9 bases of the junction unmatched. CDR3 region: CASSPVVAGSGANVLTF. The CDR3 DNA sequence: TGTGCCAGCTCGCCGGTGGTAGCGGGTTCTGGGGCCAACGTCCTGACTTTC.

The chain links TRBV4-1 to TRBJ2-1; 11 bases line up with TRBD2. The CDR3 covers 17 residues. The V gene end was trimmed by 4 bases and the J gene end by 0 bases; junction bases not matched to a gene: 5. Germline CDR1 MGHRA, CDR2 YSYEKL. This CDR3 reads CASSRETSGSSYNEQFF. CDR3 coding DNA: TGCGCCAGCAGCCGAGAAACTAGCGGGAGCTCCTACAATGAGCAGTTCTTC.

V is TRBV6-1 and J is TRBJ1-2; D not resolved. CDR3 length equals 12 residues. Germline values: CDR1 MNHNS, CDR2 SASEGT. Trimming took off 3 bases at V and 5 bases at J, with 7 bases between the two ends. CDR3 loop: CASSENGYGYTF. For the CDR3, the DNA is TGTGCCAGCAGTGAGAACGGTTATGGCTACACCTTC.

V and J are TRBV2 and TRBJ2-5, with TRBD1 as a possible D gene (5 bases). The J call may be in error: the DNA end matches TRBJ2-7 better. From germline, CDR1 is SNHLY and CDR2 FYNNEI. This CDR3 has 12 residues. CDR3 residues: CASSSQAYEQYF. The CDR3 region has the DNA TGTGCCAGCAGTTCACAGGCCTACGAGCAGTACTTC.

The V call is TRBV29-1, the J call TRBJ1-1, with 8 nucleotides matching TRBD1. Germline values: CDR1 SQVTM, CDR2 ANQGSEA. The length of the CDR3 is 15 residues. With V trimmed by 3 bases and J by 1 base, 7 bases remained unmatched. The CDR3 DNA reads TGCAGCGTTGAGGGGGACAGGAGAGGGAACACTGAAGCTTTCTTT. Residues: CSVEGDRRGNTEAFF.

This chain links TRBV28 with TRBJ2-7, with D tentatively TRBD2 (5 bases). V shed 2 bases and J shed 4 bases, with 9 bases lying between them. The CDR3 totals 13 residues. CDR1 and CDR2 from the germline V gene are MDHEN and SYDVKM. CDR3 loop: CASSLPGLYEQYF. In DNA form, the CDR3 reads TGTGCCAGCAGTTTACCCGGACTGTACGAGCAGTACTTC.

J is TRBJ1-2 and V is TRBV19, with a weak D call TRBD1 (6 bases). Germline loops: CDR1 LNHDA, CDR2 SQIVND (reference sequence). The CDR3 is 16 amino acids. Trimming left V 0 bases short and J 4 bases short, with 15 bases between. In nucleotides, the CDR3 is TGTGCCAGTAGTATAGATCTCAGGACAGATTTCTATGGCTACACCTTC. Translating gives CASSIDLRTDFYGYTF.

The chain employs TRBV28 and TRBJ1-6; the D gene is possibly TRBD1 (5 bases). Trimming left V 6 bases short and J 10 bases short, with 16 bases between. The length of the CDR3 is 14 residues. CDR1 is MDHEN, CDR2 SYDVKM, per germline. The CDR3 DNA follows: TGTGCCAGCAGATATCAGGGTAGTTACTCACCCCTCCACTTT. It yields the protein CASRYQGSYSPLHF.

The J gene is TRBJ2-5, the V gene TRBV4-1; 9 bases map to TRBD2. CDR3 size: 16 residues. CDR1 MGHRA and CDR2 YSYEKL come from the germline V gene. The V segment lost 4 bases and the J segment 4 bases; nucleotides outside the gene matches: 10. CDR3 coding DNA: TGCGCCAGCAGCCCTCTCAGGCGGGAGGGCCGAGAGACCCAGTACTTC. Its translation: CASSPLRREGRETQYF.

The chain employs TRBV28 and TRBJ2-7, with 8 bases identical to TRBD1. The CDR3 is made up of 15 amino acids. Germline V gene data show CDR1 as MDHEN and CDR2 as SYDVKM. The V gene end was trimmed by 7 bases and the J gene end by 7 bases; junction bases not matched to a gene: 15. This CDR3 is CASNGGQAFPREQYF. The DNA for the CDR3 is TGTGCCAGCAATGGGGGACAGGCTTTTCCGAGGGAGCAGTACTTC.

V usage is TRBV5-4 and J usage is TRBJ2-7, with 8 positions matching TRBD2. The CDR3 loop spans 14 amino acids. Unmatched junction bases numbered 4, after V lost 4 bases and J lost 1 base. Per the germline V gene, CDR1 is SGHNT and CDR2 is YYREEE (reference sequence). The CDR3 nucleotides read TGTGCCAGCAGCCCGGGACTAGAATCCTACGAGCAGTACTTC. It translates to CASSPGLESYEQYF.

The chain is built from TRBV9 and TRBJ2-1, with D possibly being TRBD1 (5 bases). The CDR3 sequence is 16 residues long. Between the trimmed V and J ends, which lost 3 bases and 2 bases, there was a span of 15 bases. From germline, CDR1 is SGDLS and CDR2 YYNGEE. This CDR3 reads CASSGVQGSTYNEQFF. CDR3 nucleotide sequence: TGTGCCAGCAGCGGGGTCCAGGGTTCCACCTACAATGAGCAGTTCTTC.

The chain carries TRBV5-6 and TRBJ2-2; TRBD2 aligns across 8 bases. CDR3 length: 15 residues. After removal of 1 base from V and 3 bases from J, the junction contained 2 bases not matched to a gene. The germline CDR1 and CDR2 sequences are SGHDT and YYEEEE. This CDR3 reads CASSLLGGDTGELFF. The DNA for the CDR3 is TGTGCCAGCAGCTTGCTCGGGGGGGACACCGGGGAGCTGTTTTTT. The complete variable domain, with remaining parts taken from reference TRBV5-6 and TRBJ2-2, reads DAGVTQSPTHLIKTRGQQVTLRCSPKSGHDTVSWYQQALGQGPQFIFQYYEEEERQRGNFPDRFSGHQFPNYSSELNVNALLLGDSALYLCASSLLGGDTGELFFGEGSRLTVL.

The V gene is TRBV7-2, the J gene TRBJ1-2; perhaps TRBD1 as D (5 bases). This CDR3 region has 15 residues. Trimming shortened V by 1 base and J by 7 bases, and 16 bases separated the two germline ends. Germline CDR1 SGHTA, CDR2 FQGNSA. The CDR3: CASSLGLGQGVGYTF. The CDR3 DNA is TGTGCCAGCAGCTTAGGTTTAGGGCAGGGTGTTGGCTACACCTTC.

V usage is TRBV5-1 and J usage is TRBJ2-1; 7 bases line up with TRBD2. The CDR3 is 14 residues long. The junction had 1 base not matched to a gene; V was cut back by 0 bases and J by 4 bases. In germline, CDR1 is SGHRS, CDR2 YFSETQ. The CDR3 bases are TGCGCCAGCAGCTTGGACGGGAGGTACAATGAGCAGTTCTTC. Translating gives CASSLDGRYNEQFF. The variable domain in full, completed from reference TRBV5-1 and TRBJ2-1, reads KAGVTQTPRYLIKTRGQQVTLSCSPISGHRSVSWYQQTPGQGLQFLFEYFSETQRNKGNFPGRFSGRQFSNSRSEMNVSTLELGDSALYLCASSLDGRYNEQFFGPGTRLTVL.